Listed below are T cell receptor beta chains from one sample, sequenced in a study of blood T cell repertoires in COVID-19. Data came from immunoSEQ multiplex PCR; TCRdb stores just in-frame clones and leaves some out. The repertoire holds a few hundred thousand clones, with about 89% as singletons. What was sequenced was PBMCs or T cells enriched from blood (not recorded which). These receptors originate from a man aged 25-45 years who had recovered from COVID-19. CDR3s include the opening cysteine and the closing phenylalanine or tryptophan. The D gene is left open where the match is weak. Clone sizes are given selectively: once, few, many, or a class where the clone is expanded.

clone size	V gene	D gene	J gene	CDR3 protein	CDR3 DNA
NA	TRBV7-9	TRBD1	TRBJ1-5	CASSFTGTGHLNQPQHF	TGTGCCAGCAGCTTCACCGGGACAGGGCATCTCAATCAGCCCCAGCATTTT
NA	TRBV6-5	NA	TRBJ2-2	CASSYSVNTGELFF	TGTGCCAGCAGTTACTCCGTAAACACCGGGGAGCTGTTTTTT
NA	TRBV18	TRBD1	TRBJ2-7	CASSAGQADEQYF	TGTGCCAGCTCAGCGGGACAGGCTGACGAGCAGTACTTC
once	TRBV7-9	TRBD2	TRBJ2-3	CASSPKPGLAADTQYF	TGTGCCAGCAGCCCAAAGCCGGGACTAGCGGCAGATACGCAGTATTTT
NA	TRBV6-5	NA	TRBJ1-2	CASNTGINYGYTF	TGTGCCAGCAACACAGGTATCAACTATGGCTACACCTTC
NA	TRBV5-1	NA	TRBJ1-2	CASSIQENYGYTF	TGCGCCAGCAGCATACAGGAAAACTATGGCTACACCTTC
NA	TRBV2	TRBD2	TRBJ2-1	CASRVTSAAYNEQFF	TGTGCCAGCAGAGTTACTAGCGCCGCCTACAATGAGCAGTTCTTC
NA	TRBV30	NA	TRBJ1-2	CAWSYGAVLTYGYTF	TGTGCCTGGAGTTATGGGGCCGTCCTCACCTATGGCTACACCTTC
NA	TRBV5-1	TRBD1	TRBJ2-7	CASTLRTGGPVDEQYF	TGCGCCAGCACCCTTAGGACAGGGGGCCCAGTCGACGAGCAGTACTTC
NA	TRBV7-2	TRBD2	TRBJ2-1	CASSRSQRGIYNEQFF	TGTGCCAGCAGCCGTAGTCAGCGGGGGATCTACAATGAGCAGTTCTTC
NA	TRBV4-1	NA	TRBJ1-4	CASSQPGQSNEKLFF	TGCGCCAGCAGCCAACCTGGACAGAGTAATGAAAAACTGTTTTTT
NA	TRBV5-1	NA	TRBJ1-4	CASSYGQPTTNEKLFF	TGCGCCAGCAGCTATGGACAGCCGACAACTAATGAAAAACTGTTTTTT
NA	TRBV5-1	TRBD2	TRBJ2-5	CASSLGLAGGETQYF	TGCGCCAGCAGCTTGGGACTAGCGGGGGGAGAGACCCAGTACTTC
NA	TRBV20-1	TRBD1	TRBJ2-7	CSASDSTGEFYEQYF	TGCAGTGCTAGTGACTCGACAGGGGAATTCTACGAGCAGTACTTC
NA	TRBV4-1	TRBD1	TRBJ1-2	CASSHPGQGFGYTF	TGCGCCAGCAGCCATCCGGGACAGGGCTTTGGCTACACCTTC
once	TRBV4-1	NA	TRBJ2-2	CASSQAGTGELFF	TGCGCCAGCAGCCAAGCCGGTACCGGGGAGCTGTTTTTT
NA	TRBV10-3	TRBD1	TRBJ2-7	CAIRNGTVRYEQYF	TGTGCCATCAGGAACGGGACAGTTAGATACGAGCAGTACTTC
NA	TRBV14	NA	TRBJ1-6	CASSQGVSPLHF	TGTGCCAGCAGCCAGGGAGTCTCACCCCTCCACTTT
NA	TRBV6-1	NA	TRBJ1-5	CASSEVLGLAGNQPQHF	TGTGCCAGCAGTGAAGTGCTGGGACTGGCCGGCAATCAGCCCCAGCATTTT
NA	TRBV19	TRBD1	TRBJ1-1	CASSETGGNTEAFF	TGTGCCAGTAGCGAGACAGGGGGGAACACTGAAGCTTTCTTT
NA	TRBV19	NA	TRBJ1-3	CATSTGNTIYF	TGTGCCACATCCACTGGAAACACCATATATTTT
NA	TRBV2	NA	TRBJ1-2	CASSEGTIYGYTF	TGTGCCAGCAGTGAAGGGACAATCTATGGCTACACCTTC
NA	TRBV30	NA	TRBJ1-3	CASIRTAPNTIYF	TGTGCCTCGATCCGGACAGCGCCAAACACCATATATTTT
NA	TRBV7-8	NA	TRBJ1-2	CASSQRSSYYGYTF	TGTGCCAGCAGCCAGCGGAGCTCTTACTATGGCTACACCTTC
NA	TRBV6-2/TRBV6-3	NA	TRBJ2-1	CASSTQGFHYNEQFF	TGTGCCAGCAGTACCCAGGGATTTCACTACAATGAGCAGTTCTTC
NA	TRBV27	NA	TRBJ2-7	CASSLRQGGAEQYF	TGTGCCAGCAGTTTAAGGCAGGGTGGCGCCGAGCAGTACTTC
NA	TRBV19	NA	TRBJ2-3	CASSIYRGGGTDTQYF	TGTGCCAGTAGTATATATAGGGGAGGCGGCACAGATACGCAGTATTTT
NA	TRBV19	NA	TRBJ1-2	CASSIGGNAQVVF	TGTGCCAGTAGTATCGGAGGGAACGCCCAAGTCGTGTTC
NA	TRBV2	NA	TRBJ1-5	CASSEETNGNQPQHF	TGTGCCAGCAGTGAAGAGACAAATGGCAATCAGCCCCAGCATTTT
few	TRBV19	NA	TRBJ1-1	CASSIAPTEPRLAFF	TGTGCCAGTAGTATAGCCCCGACAGAGCCTCGGCTGGCTTTCTTT
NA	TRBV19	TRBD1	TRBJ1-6	CASSPTGGNSPLHF	TGTGCCAGTAGCCCAACAGGGGGGAATTCACCCCTCCACTTT
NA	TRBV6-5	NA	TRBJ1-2	CASKATHEGHGYTF	TGTGCCAGCAAGGCCACGCATGAGGGCCATGGCTACACCTTC
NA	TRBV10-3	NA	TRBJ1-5	CAISEAGQSRPQHF	TGTGCCATCAGTGAGGCCGGACAGTCACGGCCCCAGCATTTT
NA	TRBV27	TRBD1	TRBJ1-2	CASSLYRGGDGYTF	TGTGCCAGCAGTTTATACAGGGGTGGGGATGGCTACACCTTC
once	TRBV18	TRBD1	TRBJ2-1	CASSAHPGQGLQQFF	TGTGCCAGCTCAGCCCACCCGGGACAGGGTCTGCAGCAGTTCTTC
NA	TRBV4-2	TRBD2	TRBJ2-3	CASSQDFGGASDTQYF	TGTGCCAGCAGCCAAGATTTCGGGGGGGCTTCGGATACGCAGTATTTT
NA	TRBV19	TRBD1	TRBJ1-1	CASKGAIMNTEAFF	TGTGCCAGTAAGGGGGCTATCATGAACACTGAAGCTTTCTTT
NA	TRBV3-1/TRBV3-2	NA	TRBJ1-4	CASSPGSATNEKLFF	TGTGCCAGCAGCCCGGGGTCGGCAACTAATGAAAAACTGTTTTTT
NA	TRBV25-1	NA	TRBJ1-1	CASSEGVRSAFF	TGTGCCAGCAGTGAAGGAGTACGATCAGCTTTCTTT
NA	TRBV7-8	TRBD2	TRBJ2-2	CASARGEGFTGELFF	TGTGCCAGCGCCCGTGGGGAGGGGTTCACCGGGGAGCTGTTTTTT
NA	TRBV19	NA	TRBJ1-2	CASSAGDYGYTF	TGTGCCAGTAGTGCAGGGGACTATGGCTACACCTTC
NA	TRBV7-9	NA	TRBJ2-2	CASREPLGRPRNTGELFF	TGTGCCAGCAGGGAGCCCCTGGGGCGGCCCCGTAACACCGGGGAGCTGTTTTTT
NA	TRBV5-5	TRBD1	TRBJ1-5	CASSLSGQGDQPQHF	TGTGCCAGCAGCTTGTCGGGACAGGGGGATCAGCCCCAGCATTTT
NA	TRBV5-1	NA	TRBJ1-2	CASSLSPGEYGYTF	TGCGCCAGCAGCTTGTCGCCAGGGGAATATGGCTACACCTTC
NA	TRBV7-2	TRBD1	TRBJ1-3	CASSLSPQGAGNTIYF	TGTGCCAGCAGCTTATCTCCACAGGGGGCCGGAAACACCATATATTTT
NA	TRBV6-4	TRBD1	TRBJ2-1	CASSAGQGRQFF	TGTGCCAGCAGTGCGGGACAGGGTAGACAGTTCTTC
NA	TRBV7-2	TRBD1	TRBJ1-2	CASNPGTGGYTF	TGTGCCAGCAACCCCGGGACAGGGGGCTACACCTTC
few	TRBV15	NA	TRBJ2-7	CASGTWDSYEQYF	TGTGCCTCAGGGACTTGGGATTCCTACGAGCAGTACTTC
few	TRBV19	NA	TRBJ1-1	CASSKGAEAFF	TGTGCCAGTAGTAAAGGGGCTGAAGCTTTCTTT
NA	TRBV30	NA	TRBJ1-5	CAWSVSGDGNQPQHF	TGTGCCTGGAGTGTATCCGGAGACGGCAATCAGCCCCAGCATTTT
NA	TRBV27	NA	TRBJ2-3	CASSLLRSTDTQYF	TGTGCCAGCAGTCTACTAAGAAGCACAGATACGCAGTATTTT